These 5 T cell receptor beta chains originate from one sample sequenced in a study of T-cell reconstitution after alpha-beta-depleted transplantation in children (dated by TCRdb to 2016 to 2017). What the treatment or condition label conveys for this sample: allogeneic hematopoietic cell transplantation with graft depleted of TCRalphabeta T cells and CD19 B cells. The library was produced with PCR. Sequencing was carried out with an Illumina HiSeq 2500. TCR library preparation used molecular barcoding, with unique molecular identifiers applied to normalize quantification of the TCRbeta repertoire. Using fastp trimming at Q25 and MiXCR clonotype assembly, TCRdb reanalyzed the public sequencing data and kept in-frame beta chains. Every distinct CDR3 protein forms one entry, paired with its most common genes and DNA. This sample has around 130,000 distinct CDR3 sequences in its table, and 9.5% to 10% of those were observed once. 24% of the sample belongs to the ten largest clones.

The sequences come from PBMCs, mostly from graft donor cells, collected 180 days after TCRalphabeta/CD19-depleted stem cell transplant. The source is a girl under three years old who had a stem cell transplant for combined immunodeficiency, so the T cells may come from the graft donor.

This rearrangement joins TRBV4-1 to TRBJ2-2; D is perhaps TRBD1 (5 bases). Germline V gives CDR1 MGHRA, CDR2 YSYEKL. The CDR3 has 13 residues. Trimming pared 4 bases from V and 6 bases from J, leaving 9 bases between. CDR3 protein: CASSPWGPGELFF. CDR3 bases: TGCGCCAGCAGCCCCTGGGGCCCCGGGGAGCTGTTTTTT.

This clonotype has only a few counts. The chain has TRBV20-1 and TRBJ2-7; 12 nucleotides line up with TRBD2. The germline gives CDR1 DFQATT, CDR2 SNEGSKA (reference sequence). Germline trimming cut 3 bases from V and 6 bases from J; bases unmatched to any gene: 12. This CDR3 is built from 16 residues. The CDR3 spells CSASNVRTSGEGEQYF. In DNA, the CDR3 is TGCAGTGCTAGTAACGTTAGGACTAGCGGGGAGGGCGAGCAGTACTTC.

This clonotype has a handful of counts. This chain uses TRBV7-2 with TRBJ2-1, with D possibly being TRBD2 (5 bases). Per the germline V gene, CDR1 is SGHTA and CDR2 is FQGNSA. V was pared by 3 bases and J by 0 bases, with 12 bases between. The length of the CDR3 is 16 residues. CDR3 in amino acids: CASSFEGRGSYNEQFF. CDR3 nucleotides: TGTGCCAGCAGCTTTGAGGGCCGAGGCTCCTACAATGAGCAGTTCTTC.

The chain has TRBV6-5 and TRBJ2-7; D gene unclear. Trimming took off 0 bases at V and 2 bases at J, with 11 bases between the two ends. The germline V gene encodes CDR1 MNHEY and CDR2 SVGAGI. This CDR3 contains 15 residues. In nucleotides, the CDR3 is TGTGCCAGCAGTTACTCTCTCCTAGGAACCTACGAGCAGTACTTC. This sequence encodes CASSYSLLGTYEQYF.

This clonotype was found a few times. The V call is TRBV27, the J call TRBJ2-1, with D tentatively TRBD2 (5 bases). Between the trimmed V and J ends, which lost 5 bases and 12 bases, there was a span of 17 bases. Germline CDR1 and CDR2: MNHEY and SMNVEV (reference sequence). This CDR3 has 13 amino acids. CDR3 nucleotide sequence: TGTGCCAGCAGTCCCGCCGGACTGCCCGGGCAGTTCTTC. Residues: CASSPAGLPGQFF.